A single sample gave rise to the 2 T cell receptor beta chains below, sequenced in a study of T cell clonotyping in hematopoietic cell transplantation. Only in-frame clones appear in the TCRdb table, and some are missing; sequencing was by immunoSEQ multiplex PCR. The data contain 7,200 or so clones, 89% of them seen just once; the ten biggest clones take up roughly 5%. Material: PBMCs, obtained 30 days after allogeneic stem cell transplant. These receptor sequences come from a female patient aged 45 to 65 who had an allogeneic stem cell transplant from an unrelated donor, so the T cells may come from the graft donor. Some clones in this sample may be carry-over from other donors' samples.

This chain links TRBV14 with TRBJ1-1; TRBD1 is a possible D gene (5 bases). This CDR3 comprises 14 residues. Trimming cost V 5 bases and J 1 base, with 11 bases left between them. Germline-derived CDR1 and CDR2 are SGHDN and FVKESK. The CDR3 nucleotides are TGTGCCAGCAGCAAGGGACGGAGGAACACTGAAGCTTTCTTT. Translating gives CASSKGRRNTEAFF.

The V call is TRBV7-5, the J call TRBJ1-2; no DNA check was done on the table's D call, TRBD1. TRBV7-5 is described as a pseudogene. This CDR3 has 14 residues. The CDR3 coding sequence is TGTGCCAGAAGGCGACAGGGGACAAACTATGGCTACACCTTC. Amino acids: CARRRQGTNYGYTF.